One sample yielded the 14 T cell receptor beta chains listed below, sequenced in a study of blood T cell repertoires in COVID-19. TCRdb's table, derived via immunoSEQ multiplex PCR, lists solely in-frame clones and lacks some. The top ten clones hold over 11% of a sample with around 79,000 clones, around 88% of them seen once. The sequenced material came from peripheral blood. The receptor source for this set is a man between 65 and 85 years old with active or convalescent COVID-19.

This chain connects TRBV30 to TRBJ1-3; D call uncertain. This CDR3 is built from 13 residues. Germline-derived CDR1 and CDR2 are GTSNPN and SVGIG (reference sequence). Deletions cut 6 bases from V and 0 bases from J, with 9 bases between. CDR3 sequence: CACSFSSGNTIYF. The CDR3 DNA follows: TGTGCCTGTAGTTTTAGCTCTGGAAACACCATATATTTT.

This clone was seen a handful of times. The V gene is TRBV6-5, the J gene TRBJ1-5; tentative D call: TRBD1 (6 bases). The germline V gene encodes CDR1 MNHEY and CDR2 SVGAGI. The CDR3 contains 15 residues. Trimming removed 0 bases at V and 7 bases at J, with 13 bases between. CDR3 sequence (DNA): TGTGCCAGCAGTTACTCGACTGGGGGCGGACAGCCCCAGCATTTT. It yields the protein CASSYSTGGGQPQHF.

This chain uses TRBV6-4 with TRBJ2-1; 14 bases align to TRBD2. The CDR3 has 15 amino acids. Per the germline V gene, CDR1 is MRHNA and CDR2 is SNTAGT. V trimming: 6 bases; J trimming: 7 bases; junction bases outside the gene matches: 5. DNA of the CDR3: TGTGCCAGCAGGGAGGGGACTAGCGGGAGTAATGAGCAGTTCTTC. Protein: CASREGTSGSNEQFF.

CDR3 region: CASSSPGTRRDEQFF. The CDR3 DNA is TGTGCCAGCAGTTCCCCCGGGACTCGACGAGATGAGCAGTTCTTC. V is TRBV28 and J is TRBJ2-1; D possibly corresponds to TRBD2 (6 bases). V was cut by 4 bases and J by 8 bases, with 18 bases left in between. CDR3 length equals 15 residues. Per germline, CDR1 MDHEN and CDR2 SYDVKM. Looking up the rest from reference TRBV28 and TRBJ2-1 gives the full variable domain: DVKVTQSSRYLVKRTGEKVFLECVQDMDHENMFWYRQDPGLGLRLIYFSYDVKMKEKGDIPEGYSVSREKKERFSLILESASTNQTSMYLCASSSPGTRRDEQFFGPGTRLTVL.

The chain has TRBV9 and TRBJ2-1, with 9 bases matching TRBD1. Trimming took 4 bases from V and 9 from J; bases not matched to a gene: 11. This CDR3 is built from 15 residues. The germline V gene has CDR1 SGDLS and CDR2 YYNGEE. The DNA of the CDR3 is TGTGCCAGCAGCAGAACAGGGGGCGCTTTTGGTGAGCAGTTCTTC. Its protein is CASSRTGGAFGEQFF.

The J gene is TRBJ1-1, the V gene TRBV11-2; D unresolved. Germline V gene sequence: CDR1 SGHAT, CDR2 FQNNGV. V gave up 3 bases and J gave up 1 base, with 6 bases separating them. This CDR3 region has 13 residues. CDR3 loop: CASSFPQNTEAFF. The CDR3 DNA sequence: TGTGCCAGCAGCTTTCCCCAGAACACTGAAGCTTTCTTT. The full variable domain, completed using reference TRBV11-2 and TRBJ1-1, is EAGVAQSPRYKIIEKRQSVAFWCNPISGHATLYWYQQILGQGPKLLIQFQNNGVVDDSQLPKDRFSAERLKGVDSTLKIQPAKLEDSAVYLCASSFPQNTEAFFGQGTRLTVV.

This clone has a single count. V usage is TRBV5-5 and J usage is TRBJ1-2; 7 positions agree with TRBD1. The CDR3 is made up of 14 amino acids. Germline V CDR1 and CDR2: SGHKS, YYEKEE (reference sequence). V shed 1 base and J 0 bases; nucleotides not matched to a gene: 0. This CDR3 reads CASSLQGANYGYTF. The CDR3 DNA reads TGTGCCAGCAGCTTGCAGGGGGCTAACTATGGCTACACCTTC.

The chain has TRBV2 and TRBJ2-5; 10 bases fit TRBD1. Germline CDR1 SNHLY, CDR2 FYNNEI. Unmatched junction bases numbered 13, after V lost 2 bases and J lost 4 bases. The CDR3 extends over 18 amino acids. Here the CDR3 DNA reads TGTGCCAGCAGTGAAAAGAGGAGCGGACAGGGGGTTACAGAGACCCAGTACTTC. This sequence encodes CASSEKRSGQGVTETQYF.

V gene TRBV3-1 (or the pseudogene TRBV3-2) combines with J gene TRBJ2-7; possible D gene TRBD2, 5 bases. V gave up 3 bases and J gave up 0 bases, with 12 bases separating them. Per germline, CDR1 LGHDT and CDR2 YNNKEL (reference sequence). The CDR3 is 15 amino acids. The CDR3 DNA follows: TGTGCCAGCAGCCATAAAGACTACGACTCCTACGAGCAGTACTTC. Its protein is CASSHKDYDSYEQYF.

To note about this clone: The germline gene is not matched at one end of the junction; a read error may be the cause. The chain joins TRBV11-2 to TRBJ2-2; unclear D gene. The CDR3 contains 13 residues. Looked up from germline, CDR1 is SGHAT and CDR2 is FQNNGV. CDR3 loop: CASSPRDTGELFF. CDR3 nucleotide sequence: TGTGCCAGCAGCCCCCGTGACACGGGGGAGCTGTTTTTT.

This chain links TRBV19 with TRBJ2-3, with 10 bases identical to TRBD1. Germline values: CDR1 LNHDA, CDR2 SQIVND (reference sequence). The junction had 4 bases not matched to a gene; V was cut back by 6 bases and J by 4 bases. The CDR3 sequence is 14 residues long. CDR3 DNA: TGTGCCAGTAGCAAGACAGGGGGCCCAGATACGCAGTATTTT. Protein product: CASSKTGGPDTQYF.

This chain links TRBV7-2 with TRBJ1-5; tentative D call: TRBD1 (5 bases). The V end was cut by 5 bases, the J end by 11 bases, with 19 bases between. Germline-derived CDR1 and CDR2 are SGHTA and FQGNSA. There are 14 residues in the CDR3. CDR3 sequence reads: CASSPRLDRGTQHF. Written as DNA, the CDR3 is TGTGCCAGCAGCCCGAGACTGGACCGGGGGACCCAGCATTTT. Using reference TRBV7-2 and TRBJ1-5 for the parts outside the CDR3, the full variable domain is GAGVSQSPSNKVTEKGKDVELRCDPISGHTALYWYRQSLGQGLEFLIYFQGNSAPDKSGLPSDRFSAERTGGSVSTLTIQRTQQEDSAVYLCASSPRLDRGTQHFGDGTRLSIL.

The rearrangement uses TRBV3-1 (or the pseudogene TRBV3-2) and TRBJ2-2, with 10 bases fitting TRBD2. This CDR3 spans 16 amino acids. Germline V CDR1 and CDR2: LGHDT, YNNKEL (reference sequence). The V gene end was trimmed by 6 bases and the J gene end by 2 bases; junction bases not matched to a gene: 6. The CDR3 DNA sequence: TGTGCCAGCAGACCTAGGACTAGCGGAAACACCGGGGAGCTGTTTTTT. It yields the protein CASRPRTSGNTGELFF.

The V and J genes are TRBV6-2 or TRBV6-3 and TRBJ1-1; D is unresolved. The CDR3 spans 13 residues. The ends were cut back, 6 bases at V and 5 bases at J, with 13 bases in the middle. CDR1 and CDR2 from the germline V gene are MNHEY and SVGEGT. The CDR3 region has the DNA TGTGCCAGCAGCCGACTGAGCTATACTGAAGCTTTCTTT. Amino acids: CASSRLSYTEAFF.